The 2 T cell receptor beta chains below all came from one sample that was sequenced in a study of a mutant IDH1 vaccine in newly diagnosed glioma. Noted time point: week 35, safety follow-up. The study gave 300 ug of mutant IDH1 20-mer peptide per vaccine dose, with topical imiquimod. No antigens are known for them. Repertoires were generated with immunoSEQ multiplex PCR, while TCRdb's copy carries only in-frame clones and drops some. The sample includes 45,000 to 60,000 clones, approximately 90% of them seen just once. The sample here was PBMCs, taken from a glioma patient whose treatment included an IDH1 peptide vaccine. These receptors all stem from a woman aged 40 to 50 with glioma.

CDR3: CASSTRQGGPEKLFF. As DNA, the CDR3 is TGTGCCAGCAGTACCCGGCAAGGGGGCCCTGAAAAACTGTTTTTT. J is TRBJ1-4 and V is TRBV6-1, with 7 positions matching TRBD1. Germline-derived CDR1 and CDR2 are MNHNS and SASEGT. Germline trimming cut 5 bases from V and 7 bases from J; bases unmatched to any gene: 10. This CDR3 comprises 15 residues.

The J gene is TRBJ1-1, the V gene TRBV5-1, with 7 positions matching TRBD1. V lost 4 bases to trimming and J lost 8 bases; unmatched junction nucleotides: 8. Per the germline V gene, CDR1 is SGHRS and CDR2 is YFSETQ. CDR3 length equals 13 residues. CDR3 sequence: CASSLDNRGEAFF. DNA for the CDR3: TGCGCCAGCAGCCTCGATAACAGGGGCGAAGCTTTCTTT.